The entry that follows covers one TCR beta chain sequence. These data originate in a study of T cells expressing NK-cell markers. Germline V CDR1 and CDR2: DFQATT, SNEGSKA (reference sequence). The CDR3 spans 14 residues. TCRdb re-called the 5' RACE reads; one entry per CDR3 protein, DNA not given. The table lists 200,000 to 300,000 distinct CDR3 sequences. This sequence originates from a woman between 18 and 70 years old in good health. The sequencing sample was made of blood T cells: a sorted CD56 or NKG2C T cell subset, CD4+ or CD8+ T cells, or bulk PBMC T cells (not recorded which). The chain carries TRBV20-1 and TRBJ2-3; there is no DNA to check the TCRdb D call of TRBD1. The CDR3 reads CSARDLAGADTQYF.